One T cell receptor beta chain is described in this entry. This receptor's antigen is unknown. No base qualities exist here, and no much larger clone lies one base off it. This specimen belongs to a study of blood T cell repertoires in COVID-19 (dated by TCRdb to the early 2020s). Turning to the overall study: Samples covering the acute and convalescent phases of COVID-19 were provided by collaborators in the United States, Italy and Spain. The prospective study material was composed of cDNA or gDNA derived from T cells, B-cell-depleted T cells, or PBMCs. The dataset comprised deeply sampled blood TCRbeta repertoires from subjects exposed to, actively infected with, or recovered from COVID-19. The repertoires were made available in a free public database intended to serve as a resource for research on the immune response to SARS-CoV-2. Samples came from the ongoing ImmuneRACE study (first 160 participants) plus 1,254 subjects from 6 global collaborators. A de-identified subject ID, COVID-19 status, age in years and sex were almost always included in the sample metadata. Where available, HLA class I and class II types were obtained from metadata supplied by the sample provider rather than from assay-based typing. What the authors observed across the whole study: The amount of clinical and demographic metadata varied by source and participant and was provided uncurated.

CDR1 and CDR2 are drawn from the germline V gene: MNHEY, SVGAGI. V is pruned by 3 bases and J by 6 bases, leaving 7 bases of the junction without a gene match. The CDR3 sequence holds 15 residues, the cysteine and phenylalanine included. The CDR3 DNA has 45 bases and is translated from base 1. TCRbeta CDR3 regions were amplified from genomic DNA by means of the immunoSEQ Assay, a bias-controlled multiplex PCR. On the authors' methods: Nucleated cell counts per sample were estimated from amplification of reference gene primers within the assay. To quantify the absolute abundance of each unique TCRbeta CDR3 rearrangement, sequence reads were collapsed and filtered. For each sample, productive Simpson clonality was calculated as the square root of Simpson's diversity index over productive rearrangements. TCRdb limited this immuneACCESS table to in-frame rearrangements with V and J called. A share of clones is missing; checked studies link under half to unresolved V genes, and the rest is unexplained. D and trimming were read from the DNA, whereas the V and J calls and clone size are those reported in that table. Present in this sample are over 350,000 clones, more than 80% of which were seen just once. The ten largest clones take up roughly 1.4% of the sample.

Collaborating institutions collected whole blood in K2EDTA tubes following their own protocols. For TCRbeta analysis, collaborators shipped samples as frozen whole blood, isolated PBMCs, or DNA extracted from either of those sample types. Sequenced input: peripheral blood. This receptor was taken from a woman under 40 with active or convalescent COVID-19. The V and J segments used are TRBV6-5 and TRBJ2-1, and 8 junction bases match TRBD1. The CDR3: CASSYGTGLFNEQFF. The DNA is TGTGCCAGCAGTTATGGGACAGGTCTTTTCAATGAGCAGTTCTTC.